This T cell receptor (beta chain) derives from a study of Ad26.COV2.S vaccination and SARS-CoV-2 variants. Whole-study findings and limits: Substantial breadth in spike-specific CD8+ and CD4+ T cell responses was reportedly seen after vaccination.

As for treatment: around 19 received Ad26.COV2.S at low or high dose, single or two shots; 5 received placebo; per-sample allocation not given. Day 63 following the first vaccine or placebo injection was when the samples were taken. Donation came from an adult in Boston who was aged 18-55 years. A note on this clone: Its target is not known.

Sequencing used immunoSEQ multiplex PCR; TCRdb keeps in-frame clones, though not all of them. The top ten hold approximately 1.7% of the sample, which has over 450,000 clones, 89% seen once. This CDR3 contains 14 residues. The ends were cut back, 6 bases at V and 0 bases at J, with 12 bases in the middle. The germline gives CDR1 MNHEY, CDR2 SVGAGI. This specimen was peripheral blood, taken in a trial of Ad26.COV2.S vaccine versus placebo. The sequence derives from a person aged 18 to 65 who received the Ad26.COV2.S COVID-19 vaccine or a placebo. The rearrangement joins TRBV6-5 to TRBJ2-7; maybe TRBD2 (5 bases). The CDR3 is CASRRTRASYEQYF. CDR3 DNA sequence: TGTGCCAGCAGGCGAACTAGGGCCTCCTACGAGCAGTACTTC.